One and the same sample provided the 9 T cell receptor beta chains below, sequenced in a study of shared clonotypes between healthy human individuals. Libraries were prepared by immunoSEQ multiplex PCR; TCRdb keeps only in-frame clonotypes and omits some of them. Here the sample spans about 680,000 clones, 60% to 75% being singletons. Material for sequencing was memory CD4+ T cells sorted from blood. Subset here: CD45RA-negative fraction. All receptors derive from a woman younger than 45 in good health.

The chain recombines TRBV9 with TRBJ1-5; tentative D call: TRBD1 (6 bases). Between the trimmed V and J ends, which lost 2 bases and 2 bases, there was a span of 11 bases. Per germline, CDR1 SGDLS and CDR2 YYNGEE. The CDR3 extends over 15 amino acids. CDR3 nucleotides: TGTGCCAGCAGCGTGGGGGCTCTTGGCAATCAGCCCCAGCATTTT. Amino acid sequence: CASSVGALGNQPQHF.

The chain has TRBV28 and TRBJ2-2; 7 positions agree with TRBD1. CDR1 and CDR2 (germline): MDHEN, SYDVKM. With 8 bases clipped from V and 5 bases from J, the junction kept 5 bases outside the gene matches. The CDR3 consists of 13 residues. CDR3 region: CASQIQGTGELFF. CDR3 nucleotides: TGTGCCAGCCAGATACAGGGGACCGGGGAGCTGTTTTTT.

The chain recombines TRBV28 with TRBJ1-2; tentatively, D is TRBD1 (5 bases). V lost 2 bases and J 6 bases, leaving 13 bases between the germline ends. Germline-derived CDR1 and CDR2 are MDHEN and SYDVKM. The CDR3 covers 14 residues. The chain's CDR3 is CASSLGGGFNGYTF. The DNA for the CDR3 is TGTGCCAGCAGTTTAGGTGGGGGGTTTAATGGCTACACCTTC.

The V call is TRBV30, the J call TRBJ1-4, with a weak D call TRBD1 (5 bases). V lost 0 bases and J lost 8, with 7 bases in between. CDR1 is GTSNPN and CDR2 is SVGIG in the germline V gene (reference sequence). The CDR3 consists of 12 residues. The CDR3 DNA reads TGTGCCTGGAGTGTTGACAGCGAAAAACTGTTTTTT. Encoded protein: CAWSVDSEKLFF.

The V call is TRBV28, the J call TRBJ2-7; 15 bases line up with TRBD2. The CDR3 spans 18 residues. CDR1 and CDR2 from the germline V gene are MDHEN and SYDVKM. V gave up 5 bases and J gave up 0 bases; unmatched junction bases: 8. CDR3 nucleotide sequence: TGTGCCAGCAGTGGACTAGCGGGAGGGCCCACCAGCTCCTACGAGCAGTACTTC. It specifies CASSGLAGGPTSSYEQYF.

This chain joins TRBV4-1 and TRBJ1-2; D perhaps matches TRBD1 (5 bases). V was cut by 1 base and J by 4 bases, with 16 bases left in between. The germline gives CDR1 MGHRA, CDR2 YSYEKL. This CDR3 has 16 residues. CDR3 region: CASSQVVGVLGYGYTF. The CDR3 DNA sequence: TGCGCCAGCAGCCAAGTGGTGGGGGTTTTGGGCTATGGCTACACCTTC.

The table lists this clone with a few counts. This specimen includes other DNA sequences encoding the same CDR3. This chain uses TRBV18 with TRBJ1-1, with 7 nucleotides matching TRBD1. The germline gives CDR1 KGHSH, CDR2 LQKENI. Trimming removed 2 bases from V and 3 bases from J; junction bases left unmatched: 3. The CDR3 has 14 amino acids. The chain's CDR3 is CASSPGQEYTEAFF. CDR3 nucleotide sequence: TGTGCCAGCTCACCAGGACAGGAGTACACTGAAGCTTTCTTT.

The chain couples TRBV5-1 to TRBJ2-1; 10 bases line up with TRBD2. V was clipped by 10 bases and J by 10 bases; unmatched bases: 17. Germline values: CDR1 SGHRS, CDR2 YFSETQ. The CDR3 loop spans 15 amino acids. CDR3 protein: CASSGKAGGLREQFF. The CDR3 bases are TGCGCCTCGTCGGGCAAAGCGGGAGGGTTGCGGGAGCAGTTCTTC.

V usage is TRBV6-6 and J usage is TRBJ2-3; D not resolved. The CDR3 is 13 amino acids. V was cut by 9 bases and J by 8 bases, with 18 bases left in between. Germline values: CDR1 MNHNY, CDR2 SVGAGI (reference sequence). DNA of the CDR3: TGTGCCAGTGAACCCACACCCGAGAGTACGCAGTATTTT. Amino acid sequence: CASEPTPESTQYF.